This T cell receptor (beta chain) was identified in a study of T-cell memory formation after mild COVID-19. Study in general: Largely donor-specific sequence clusters came from two donors.

This clonotype was counted a few times. The antigen is undetermined. The CDR3 loop spans 12 amino acids. CDR1 and CDR2 from the germline V gene are LGHNA and YSLEER. V shed 4 bases and J shed 6 bases, with 7 bases lying between them. The study's findings and limits: Pre-infection memory already had some responding clones, implying cross-reactive memory joined. Balance between CD4 and CD8 was seen in clones contracting day 15 to 85, and a CD4+ lean was seen in later expanders.

TCRdb recomputed calls from the 5' RACE reads with MiXCR, one row per CDR3 protein. The sample has roughly 510,000 distinct CDR3 sequences; 17% are singletons. This receptor was identified in an adult woman who had mild COVID-19 (a few samples of this study predate the infection). Cell type and time point are not known. Sequencing input: PBMCs or a T cell subset sorted from them (not recorded which). V usage is TRBV4-3 and J usage is TRBJ1-3, with no clear D. Written as DNA, the CDR3 is TGCGCCAGCAGCCCCAACGCAAACACCATATATTTT. It yields the protein CASSPNANTIYF.